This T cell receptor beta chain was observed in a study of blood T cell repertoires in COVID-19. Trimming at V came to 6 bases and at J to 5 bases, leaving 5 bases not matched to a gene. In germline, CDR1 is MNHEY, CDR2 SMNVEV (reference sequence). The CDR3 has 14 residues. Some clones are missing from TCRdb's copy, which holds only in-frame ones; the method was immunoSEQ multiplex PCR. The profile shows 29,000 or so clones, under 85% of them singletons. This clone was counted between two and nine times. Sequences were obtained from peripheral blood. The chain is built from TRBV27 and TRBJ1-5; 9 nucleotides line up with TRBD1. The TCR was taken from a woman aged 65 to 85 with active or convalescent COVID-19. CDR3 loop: CASSPRQGDQPQHF. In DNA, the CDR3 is TGTGCCAGCAGCCCTAGACAGGGGGATCAGCCCCAGCATTTT.